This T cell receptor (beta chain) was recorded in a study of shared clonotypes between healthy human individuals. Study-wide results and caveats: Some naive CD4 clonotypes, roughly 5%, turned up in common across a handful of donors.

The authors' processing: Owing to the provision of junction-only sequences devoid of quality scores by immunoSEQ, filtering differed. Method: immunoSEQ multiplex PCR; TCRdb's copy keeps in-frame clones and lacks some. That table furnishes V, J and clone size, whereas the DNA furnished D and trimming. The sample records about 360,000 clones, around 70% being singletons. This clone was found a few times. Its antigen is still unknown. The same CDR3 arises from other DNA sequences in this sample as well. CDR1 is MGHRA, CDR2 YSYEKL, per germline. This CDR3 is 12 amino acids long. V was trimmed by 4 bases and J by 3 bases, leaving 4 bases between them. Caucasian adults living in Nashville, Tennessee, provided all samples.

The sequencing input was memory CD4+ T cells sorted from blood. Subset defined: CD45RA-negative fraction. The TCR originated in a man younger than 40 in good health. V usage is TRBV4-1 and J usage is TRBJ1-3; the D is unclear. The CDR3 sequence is CASSPGGNTIYF. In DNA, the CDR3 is TGCGCCAGCAGCCCTGGTGGAAACACCATATATTTT.